These T cell receptor beta chains were read from a single sample in a study of graft-versus-host responses after intestinal transplantation. No antigen has been assigned to these receptors. TCRdb's table, derived via immunoSEQ multiplex PCR, lists solely in-frame clones and lacks some. The table shows tens of thousands of clones, with around 90% occurring only once. The starting material was unstimulated CD8+ T cells sorted from spleen or lymph node cells, obtained before transplant. Receptors were obtained from a human donor who was the organ donor for an intestinal transplant. CDR3s include the opening cysteine and the closing phenylalanine or tryptophan. D genes are given only for firm matches. Not all rows give a size; the values are once, few, many and, for expanded clones, a class.

D,size,V,J,length,DNA,CDR3
TRBD1,-,TRBV2,TRBJ2-3,16,TGTGCCAGCATTGGACAGGGAAAAACTTCCGCAGATACGCAGTATTTT,CASIGQGKTSADTQYF
-,-,TRBV6-4,TRBJ1-5,15,TGTGCCAGCACGCGACCCGACAGATCCAATCAGCCCCAGCATTTT,CASTRPDRSNQPQHF
-,few,TRBV7-6,TRBJ1-2,13,TGTGCCAGCAGCCCCCAGGGTAACTATGGCTACACCTTC,CASSPQGNYGYTF
-,-,TRBV6-1,TRBJ1-2,11,TGTGCCAGCCCCCTGGGGGGTGGCTACACCTTC,CASPLGGGYTF
-,-,TRBV6-1,TRBJ1-1,13,TGTGCCAGCGGACAGCTTCTGAACACTGAAGCTTTCTTT,CASGQLLNTEAFF
-,-,TRBV1,TRBJ2-5,16,TGCACCAGCAGGCTGGCCCAGGGGGCACTAGAAGAGACCCAGTACTTC,CTSRLAQGALEETQYF
-,-,TRBV4-3,TRBJ2-6,17,TGCGCCAGCAGCCAAGATCACAGGACCTCTGGGGCCAACGTCCTGACTTTC,CASSQDHRTSGANVLTF
TRBD2,-,TRBV5-6,TRBJ2-2,16,TGTGCCAGCAGCTTGGGCCTAGCGGGGGGTTTCGGGGAGCTGTTTTTT,CASSLGLAGGFGELFF
TRBD2,-,TRBV4-3,TRBJ2-1,18,TGCGCCAGCAGCCAAGAACCTAGCGGGGGGACTTCCTACAATGAGCAGTTCTTC,CASSQEPSGGTSYNEQFF
-,once,TRBV27,TRBJ2-3,14,TGTGCCAGCAACTCAGGGAAGGTTACAGATACGCAGTATTTT,CASNSGKVTDTQYF
-,once,TRBV9,TRBJ2-3,16,TGTGCCAGCAGCCTCACTCCGGTACTTAGCACAGATACGCAGTATTTT,CASSLTPVLSTDTQYF
-,-,TRBV6-6,TRBJ2-1,14,TGTGCCAGCACCACGACGCGCCTCGGGGATGAGCAGTTCTTC,CASTTTRLGDEQFF
TRBD1,-,TRBV4-2,TRBJ1-2,13,TGTGCCAGCAGCCAAACAGGGGGCGATGGCTACACCTTC,CASSQTGGDGYTF
-,-,TRBV2,TRBJ2-2,13,TGTGCCAGCAAGCTGGGGCGTTCCGGGGAGCTGTTTTTT,CASKLGRSGELFF
TRBD1,once,TRBV2,TRBJ1-6,15,TGTGCCAGCACCGGGACAGGATCCTATAATTCACCCCTCCACTTT,CASTGTGSYNSPLHF
TRBD1,-,TRBV5-1,TRBJ1-2,19,TGCGCCAGCAGCTTGGACCCCCTCGGGACAGGGGGCGCCGACTATGGCTACACCTTC,CASSLDPLGTGGADYGYTF
TRBD1,-,TRBV28,TRBJ1-5,16,TGTGCCAGCACGATAATTCTGACAGGGCGGAATCAGCCCCAGCATTTT,CASTIILTGRNQPQHF
-,-,TRBV6-1,TRBJ1-5,17,TGTGCCAGCAGTGAATTGGGGCGGGGGATAGGCAATCAGCCCCAGCATTTT,CASSELGRGIGNQPQHF
-,once,TRBV9,TRBJ2-2,16,TGTGCCAGCAGCGACGAAGTCGGGGGGAACACCGGGGAGCTGTTTTTT,CASSDEVGGNTGELFF
TRBD1,-,TRBV7-9,TRBJ2-3,16,TGTGCCAGCAGGTTAACAGGGGGGCGAGACGCAGATACGCAGTATTTT,CASRLTGGRDADTQYF
-,-,TRBV10-3,TRBJ1-1,13,TGTGCCATCAGTGAGTCCCGACAGACTGAAGCTTTCTTT,CAISESRQTEAFF
-,once,TRBV18,TRBJ1-2,14,TGTGCCAGCTCCTCTCTGGCTGGTAACTATGGCTACACCTTC,CASSSLAGNYGYTF
-,-,TRBV7-6,TRBJ2-3,16,TGTGCCAGCAGCTTATCTCGGGTCCCCTCCACAGATACGCAGTATTTT,CASSLSRVPSTDTQYF
-,-,TRBV15,TRBJ1-2,16,TGTGCCACCAGCAGAGATAGCTTGGGGGCAGACTATGGCTACACCTTC,CATSRDSLGADYGYTF
-,-,TRBV27,TRBJ2-3,12,TGTGCCAGCAGTTTCCTACCCGCCGTACAGTATTTT,CASSFLPAVQYF
TRBD1,-,TRBV4-1,TRBJ1-1,17,TGCGCCAGCAGCCAAGAAACCGCTCGACAGGGGGCGGGTAAAGCTTTCTTT,CASSQETARQGAGKAFF
-,once,TRBV5-6,TRBJ2-3,12,TGTGCCAGCAGCCAAAGCCCAGATACGCAGTATTTT,CASSQSPDTQYF
TRBD1,-,TRBV11-2,TRBJ1-2,15,TGTGCCAGCAGCTGGACAGGGAAAGCGGTTTATGGCTACACCTTC,CASSWTGKAVYGYTF
TRBD1,-,TRBV27,TRBJ2-1,16,TGTGCCAGCAGTTTAATGGGACAGCTAGTCTACAATGAGCAGTTCTTC,CASSLMGQLVYNEQFF
TRBD1,-,TRBV4-1,TRBJ1-2,19,TGCGCCAGCAGCCAACCGGGCCGTCTAACTCGGGACAGGGGGCAAGGCTACACCTTC,CASSQPGRLTRDRGQGYTF
-,-,TRBV4-1,TRBJ1-5,14,TGCGCCAGCAGCCGTAGGGGCCCAGGAAAGCCCCAGCATTTT,CASSRRGPGKPQHF
-,-,TRBV5-6,TRBJ1-1,14,TGTGCCAGCAGCTTAGGTGAGGGAAACACTGAAGCTTTCTTT,CASSLGEGNTEAFF
-,-,TRBV6-4,TRBJ2-2,14,TGTGCCAGCAGTTCCAGCGACAGCACGGGGGAGCTGTTTTTT,CASSSSDSTGELFF